These T cell receptor beta chains were read from a single sample in a study of blood T cell repertoires in COVID-19. Measured with immunoSEQ multiplex PCR; TCRdb has only the in-frame clones, and not every one. This repertoire shows about 230,000 clones, roughly 80% found once; its top ten account for approximately 7.2%. What was sequenced was peripheral blood. The receptors originated from a woman of 80 years or more with acute or convalescent COVID-19. CDR3s include the opening cysteine and the closing phenylalanine or tryptophan. Each record gives: CDR3 DNA, CDR3 protein, J gene, clone size, D gene, V gene. The D gene is left open where the match is weak. Rows may omit the clone size; those that give it use once, few, many or a size class.

cdr3_nt: TGTGCCAGCAGCTTCAGTGGCAGGGCGAACACCGGGGAGCTGTTTTTT; cdr3_aa: CASSFSGRANTGELFF; j_call: TRBJ2-2; clone_size: .; d_call: .; v_call: TRBV11-1
cdr3_nt: TGTGCCAGCAGTGAAACCCCGGACAGGGTGAGGCAAAAACTGTTTTTT; cdr3_aa: CASSETPDRVRQKLFF; j_call: TRBJ1-4; clone_size: few; d_call: TRBD1; v_call: TRBV6-1
cdr3_nt: TGTGCCATCAGTGAGTCCCCCCGAGGCAGGGGGGTTAGTCAAGAGACCCAGTACTTC; cdr3_aa: CAISESPRGRGVSQETQYF; j_call: TRBJ2-5; clone_size: .; d_call: .; v_call: TRBV10-3
cdr3_nt: TGTGCCAGCAGCTTGGTCCCGGAGACCGGGGAGCTGTTTTTT; cdr3_aa: CASSLVPETGELFF; j_call: TRBJ2-2; clone_size: .; d_call: .; v_call: TRBV5-4
cdr3_nt: TGTGCTAGTGGTTTTTCCTCAGACAGGGCAGTGGGGCAGCCCCAGCATTTT; cdr3_aa: CASGFSSDRAVGQPQHF; j_call: TRBJ1-5; clone_size: .; d_call: TRBD1; v_call: TRBV12-5
cdr3_nt: TGCAGCACGACGGCGGAGAGTAATGAAAAACTGTTTTTT; cdr3_aa: CSTTAESNEKLFF; j_call: TRBJ1-4; clone_size: .; d_call: .; v_call: TRBV29-1
cdr3_nt: TGTGCCAGCAGTTTACCGCCGGGCAATGAGCAGTTCTTC; cdr3_aa: CASSLPPGNEQFF; j_call: TRBJ2-1; clone_size: few; d_call: .; v_call: TRBV12-3/TRBV12-4
cdr3_nt: TGTGCCAGCAGACCCAGGACAGAGAACACCGGGGAGCTGTTTTTT; cdr3_aa: CASRPRTENTGELFF; j_call: TRBJ2-2; clone_size: .; d_call: .; v_call: TRBV11-2
cdr3_nt: TGTGCCAGCAGCCAGCCACAGGGGGCAGGGGGAAACACCATATATTTT; cdr3_aa: CASSQPQGAGGNTIYF; j_call: TRBJ1-3; clone_size: .; d_call: TRBD1; v_call: TRBV3-1/TRBV3-2
cdr3_nt: TGTGCCAGTAGTCTGGACAGGTCCTTTGAGCAGCCCCAGCATTTT; cdr3_aa: CASSLDRSFEQPQHF; j_call: TRBJ1-5; clone_size: few; d_call: TRBD1; v_call: TRBV19